What follows are 2 T cell receptor beta chains derived from one specimen sequenced in a study of control samples from healthy donors and cancer patients. TCRdb keeps only in-frame clones here, not all; method: immunoSEQ multiplex PCR. The table shows some 150,000 clones, with approximately 92% occurring only once. The sequencing input was blood. The receptors shown here come from a man younger than 45 in good health.

V gene TRBV14 combines with J gene TRBJ2-4; possibly TRBD2 for D (5 bases). Trimming removed 3 bases at V and 6 bases at J, with 6 bases between. Germline CDR1 SGHDN, CDR2 FVKESK. CDR3 length: 12 amino acids. The CDR3 region is CASSQGVNIQYF. DNA for the CDR3: TGTGCCAGCAGCCAGGGAGTAAACATTCAGTACTTC.

V gene TRBV12-5 combines with J gene TRBJ2-7, with D perhaps matching TRBD1 or TRBD2 (5 bases each). The CDR3 has 11 residues. Between the trimmed V and J ends, which lost 2 bases and 11 bases, there was a span of 10 bases. Per the germline V gene, CDR1 is LGHNT and CDR2 is FRNRAP. The CDR3 sequence: CASGLTGTEYF. Here the CDR3 DNA reads TGTGCTAGTGGTTTGACCGGGACGGAGTACTTC.